This T cell receptor beta chain was documented in a study of post-analysis software for immune sequencing data. Across the study: In terms of disease course, relapsing-remitting, secondary progressive and progressive-relapsing multiple sclerosis were included. Broader study findings: Clustering by F measure revealed strong co-clustering among samples prepared together in one batch. Patients had higher frequencies than controls of four to six TRBV segments, including TRBV5-6, TRBV5-1 and TRBV20-1.

This clonotype was detected only a few times. Its antigen is as yet unknown. CDR1 and CDR2 (germline): SQVTM, ANQGSEA. V lost 6 bases, J lost 0 bases, and 19 bases lay in between. The CDR3 loop spans 16 amino acids. Unique molecular identifiers were carried by the TCR beta cDNA libraries. MiXCR, applied by TCRdb to the PCR reads, yields one record per CDR3 protein. The repertoire holds hundreds of thousands of distinct CDR3 sequences, with just under 30% as singletons. The clonotype originates from a girl aged 10-17 years with multiple sclerosis. This chain connects TRBV29-1 to TRBJ2-3; D perhaps matches TRBD2 (6 bases). What was sequenced was blood. The CDR3 DNA sequence: TGCAGCGTGAACACTCCTAGCGCCCGCAGCACAGATACGCAGTATTTT. It encodes CSVNTPSARSTDTQYF.